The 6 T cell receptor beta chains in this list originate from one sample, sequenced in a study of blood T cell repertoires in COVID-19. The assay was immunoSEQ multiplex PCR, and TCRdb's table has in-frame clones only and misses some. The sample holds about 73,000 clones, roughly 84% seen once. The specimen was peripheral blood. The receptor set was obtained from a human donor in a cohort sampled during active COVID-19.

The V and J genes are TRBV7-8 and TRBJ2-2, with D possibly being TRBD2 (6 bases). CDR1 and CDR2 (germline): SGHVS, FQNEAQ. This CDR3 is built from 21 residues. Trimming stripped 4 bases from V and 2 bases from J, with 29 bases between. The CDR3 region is CASSSPFRDSIPHDNTGELFF. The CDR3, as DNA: TGTGCCAGCAGCTCCCCGTTCCGGGACTCGATCCCTCACGATAACACCGGGGAGCTGTTTTTT.

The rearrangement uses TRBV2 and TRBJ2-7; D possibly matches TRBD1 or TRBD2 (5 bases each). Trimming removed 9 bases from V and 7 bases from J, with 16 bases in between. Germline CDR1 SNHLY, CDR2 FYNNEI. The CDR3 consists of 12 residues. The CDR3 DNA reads TGTGCCAGGAGTAGCGTCCCAGGGGAGCAGTACTTC. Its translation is CARSSVPGEQYF.

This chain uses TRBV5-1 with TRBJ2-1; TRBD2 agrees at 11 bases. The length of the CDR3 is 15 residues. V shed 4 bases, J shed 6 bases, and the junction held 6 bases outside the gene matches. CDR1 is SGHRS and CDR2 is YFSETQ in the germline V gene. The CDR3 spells CASSQGLADSNEQFF. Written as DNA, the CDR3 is TGCGCCAGCAGCCAGGGACTAGCGGATTCCAATGAGCAGTTCTTC.

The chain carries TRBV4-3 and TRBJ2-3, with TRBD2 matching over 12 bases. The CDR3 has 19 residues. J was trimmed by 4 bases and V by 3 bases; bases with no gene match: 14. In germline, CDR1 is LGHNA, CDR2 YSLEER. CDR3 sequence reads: CASSHLAGGFPRGADTQYF. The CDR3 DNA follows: TGCGCCAGCAGCCATCTAGCGGGGGGGTTCCCTCGAGGAGCAGATACGCAGTATTTT.

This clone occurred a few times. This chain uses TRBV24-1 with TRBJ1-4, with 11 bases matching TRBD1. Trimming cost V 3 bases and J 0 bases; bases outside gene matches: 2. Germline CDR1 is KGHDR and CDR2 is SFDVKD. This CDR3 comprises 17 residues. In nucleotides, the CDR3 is TGTGCCACCAGTGATCCGGGACAGGGGGCAACTAATGAAAAACTGTTTTTT. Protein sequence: CATSDPGQGATNEKLFF.

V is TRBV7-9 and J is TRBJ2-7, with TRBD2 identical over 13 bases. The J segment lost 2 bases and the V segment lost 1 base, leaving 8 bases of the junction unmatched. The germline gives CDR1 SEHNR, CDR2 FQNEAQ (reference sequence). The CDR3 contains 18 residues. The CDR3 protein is CASSLGTSGGIRTYEQYF. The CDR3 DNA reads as TGTGCCAGCAGCTTAGGGACTAGCGGGGGAATCCGAACCTACGAGCAGTACTTC.